This paragraph covers one T cell receptor (beta chain) sequence. Original analysis: Researchers report that nucleated cell counts were estimated from reference gene primer amplification. Clones were read by immunoSEQ multiplex PCR, and TCRdb kept only the in-frame ones, dropping some. V and J calls and clone size are those listed in that table; D and trimming were worked out from the DNA. The repertoire holds some 75,000 clones, with about 88% as singletons. The CDR3 sequence is 15 residues long. Trimming took 6 bases from V and 6 from J; bases not matched to a gene: 7. CDR1 and CDR2 (germline): SGHAT, FQNNGV. The data were obtained in a study of blood T cell repertoires in COVID-19. Overall study: Collection of acute and convalescent COVID-19 samples took place in the United States, Italy and Spain. PBMCs, B-cell-depleted T cells, or T cells provided the cDNA or gDNA that made up the material.

The sample consisted of peripheral blood. V gene TRBV11-2 combines with J gene TRBJ2-1, with 11 bases identical to TRBD2. This TCR came from a man aged 65 to 79 with active or convalescent COVID-19. CDR3 sequence (DNA): TGTGCCAGCAGTTCCCTAGCGGGGGGCCCCAATGAGCAGTTCTTC. This gives the protein CASSSLAGGPNEQFF. The full variable domain, rest sourced from reference TRBV11-2 and TRBJ2-1, is EAGVAQSPRYKIIEKRQSVAFWCNPISGHATLYWYQQILGQGPKLLIQFQNNGVVDDSQLPKDRFSAERLKGVDSTLKIQPAKLEDSAVYLCASSSLAGGPNEQFFGPGTRLTVL.